Listed below are T cell receptor beta chains from one sample, sequenced in a study of a mutant IDH1 vaccine in newly diagnosed glioma. Their target antigens are unknown. Assay used: immunoSEQ multiplex PCR; TCRdb lists only in-frame clones, some missing. The profile covers roughly 70,000 clones, with 65% to 85% appearing a single time and around 8.2% taken by the ten largest. The source material was PBMCs, sampled from a glioma patient whose treatment included an IDH1 peptide vaccine. The origin of the receptors is a woman between 45 and 60 years old with glioma. Both conserved end residues are part of each CDR3. Fields, in order: J gene, V gene, clone size, D gene, CDR3 length, CDR3 protein, CDR3 DNA. D genes are given only for firm matches. Size is stated for part of the rows, as once, few or many counts, or as a class when the clone is expanded.

TRBJ2-3 TRBV5-6 - - 14 CASSFTGRLDTQYF TGTGCCAGCAGCTTTACGGGGAGACTAGATACGCAGTATTTT
TRBJ1-1 TRBV5-1 once - 13 CASSLALNTEAFF TGCGCCAGCAGCTTGGCCCTGAACACTGAAGCTTTCTTT
TRBJ2-7 TRBV25-1 - - 13 CASSEGGHTPQYF TGTGCCAGCAGTGAAGGGGGTCATACTCCGCAGTACTTC
TRBJ2-3 TRBV20-1 - - 10 CSKGVDTQYF TGCAGCAAGGGCGTAGATACGCAGTATTTT
TRBJ1-2 TRBV5-1 - - 14 CASSLEVGVNGYTF TGCGCCAGCAGCTTGGAGGTAGGGGTCAATGGCTACACCTTC
TRBJ2-6 TRBV5-4 - - 16 CASSLGGGYGANVLTF TGTGCCAGCAGCTTGGGAGGGGGTTACGGGGCCAACGTCCTGACTTTC
TRBJ1-2 TRBV14 few - 12 CASSQEDYGYTF TGTGCCAGCAGCCAAGAGGACTATGGCTACACCTTC
TRBJ2-7 TRBV13 once - 13 CASSLRVSYEQYF TGTGCCAGCAGCTTACGGGTTTCCTACGAGCAGTACTTC
TRBJ1-1 TRBV7-9 - - 15 CASSPFGGEGTEAFF TGTGCCAGCAGCCCCTTCGGGGGTGAAGGGACTGAAGCTTTCTTT
TRBJ1-2 TRBV6-4 - - 11 CASSNSYGYTF TGTGCCAGCAGCAACAGCTATGGCTACACCTTC